This T cell receptor (beta chain) was observed in a study of cytomegalovirus exposure and HLA in healthy donors. Study-level findings and limits: Three chains linked to CMV were shown in vitro to be specific for CMV antigens.

J lost 3 bases, V lost 6 bases, and 5 bases had no gene match. The germline CDR1 and CDR2 sequences are SGHTA and FQGNSA. The CDR3 is 15 residues long. 60 Vbeta and 13 Jbeta primers were used in PCR. Method: immunoSEQ multiplex PCR; TCRdb's copy keeps in-frame clones and lacks some. The sample contains roughly 190,000 clones, over 70% of which appear only once. While unrecorded immune exposures were likely, the donors were nominally healthy when sampled. About this clone: What it binds is unknown. The identical CDR3 is also encoded by other nucleotide sequences in the sample.

The clonotype was recovered from a woman aged 25 to 39 in good health and CMV-seropositive. The sample consisted of PBMCs. This rearrangement joins TRBV7-2 to TRBJ2-7, with 13 bases aligning to TRBD2. CDR3 coding DNA: TGTGCCAGCAGTCTAGGGACTAGCGGGATCTACGAGCAGTACTTC. Translating gives CASSLGTSGIYEQYF.